This entry concerns a single T cell receptor beta chain. Trimming cost V 0 bases and J 7 bases, with 12 bases left between them. Per germline, CDR1 MGHRA and CDR2 YSYEKL. The CDR3 covers 14 residues. TCRdb reanalysed the 5' RACE reads using MiXCR and keeps one entry per CDR3 protein. Of 170,000 or so distinct CDR3 sequences detected, about a fifth appear once; the ten largest clones hold under 25%. The data were taken from a study of T-cell memory formation after mild COVID-19. This sequence was found in an adult woman who had mild COVID-19 (a few samples of this study predate the infection). Cell type and time point are not known. This chain links TRBV4-1 with TRBJ1-1; D remains ambiguous. Sequenced input: PBMCs or a T cell subset sorted from them (not recorded which). This CDR3 reads CASSQEDDGHEAFF. The CDR3 bases are TGCGCCAGCAGCCAAGAAGACGACGGCCATGAAGCTTTCTTT.